Each of the 11 T cell receptor beta chains below was sequenced from the same sample in a study of shared clonotypes between healthy human individuals. The assay was immunoSEQ multiplex PCR, and TCRdb's table has in-frame clones only and misses some. This sample has over 850,000 clones; about 84% occur once, and the top ten carry approximately 0.5%. The sequencing sample was made of memory CD4+ T cells from PBMCs. Described subset: CD45RA-negative fraction. The receptors were gathered from a man aged 18-30 years in good health. Some clones in this sample may be carry-over from other donors' samples.

The chain employs TRBV9 and TRBJ2-3; no definite D call. Trimming stripped 3 bases from V and 2 bases from J, with 19 bases between. Germline V gene data show CDR1 as SGDLS and CDR2 as YYNGEE. The CDR3 runs 17 residues. The CDR3 bases are TGTGCCAGCAGCGGTAGAGTGGGCGGAACTTACACAGATACGCAGTATTTT. Amino acids: CASSGRVGGTYTDTQYF.

As regards this clone: This specimen includes other DNA sequences encoding the same CDR3. The CDR3 DNA reads as TGTGCCAGCAGCGTAGCGACTAGCGGGCGGGATACGCAGTATTTT. This translates into CASSVATSGRDTQYF. The chain links TRBV9 to TRBJ2-3, with 10 bases lining up with TRBD2. Germline loops: CDR1 SGDLS, CDR2 YYNGEE. The junction had 4 bases not matched to a gene; V was cut back by 0 bases and J by 6 bases. This CDR3 has 15 amino acids.

This sequence joins TRBV28 and TRBJ2-1, with D perhaps TRBD2 (5 bases). The germline V and J ends were trimmed by 5 bases and 0 bases, with 14 bases remaining between them. The CDR3 is 16 amino acids. Germline V CDR1 and CDR2: MDHEN, SYDVKM. This chain's CDR3 is CASSVISGNSYNEQFF. CDR3 sequence (DNA): TGTGCCAGCAGTGTAATAAGCGGTAACTCCTACAATGAGCAGTTCTTC.

The chain combines TRBV7-9 with TRBJ1-1; tentative D call: TRBD1 (5 bases). This CDR3 contains 15 residues. Trimming removed 1 base from V and 11 bases from J, with 20 bases in between. Germline V gene sequence: CDR1 SEHNR, CDR2 FQNEAQ (reference sequence). CDR3 DNA: TGTGCCAGCAGCTTAGAGGTTGGGAGGGGAGGATGGGCTTTCTTT. Protein sequence: CASSLEVGRGGWAFF.

The genes are TRBV5-5 and TRBJ1-1; D not resolved. Germline V gene lookup returns CDR1 SGHKS and CDR2 YYEKEE (reference sequence). V was cut by 2 bases and J by 8 bases, with 13 bases left in between. The CDR3 totals 13 residues. CDR3 region: CASSFGLFREAFF. In DNA, the CDR3 is TGTGCCAGCAGCTTCGGACTGTTTCGAGAAGCTTTCTTT.

The chain combines TRBV9 with TRBJ1-1; D unresolved. This CDR3 comprises 14 residues. The germline gives CDR1 SGDLS, CDR2 YYNGEE. Trimming stripped 4 bases from V and 0 bases from J, with 10 bases between. The CDR3 DNA is TGTGCCAGCAGCTCGACCCCGATGAACACTGAAGCTTTCTTT. Amino acids: CASSSTPMNTEAFF.

The rearrangement uses TRBV30 and TRBJ1-6, with unresolved D. Trimming shortened V by 0 bases and J by 5 bases, and 8 bases separated the two germline ends. CDR1 is GTSNPN and CDR2 is SVGIG in the germline V gene (reference sequence). This CDR3 has 14 amino acids. CDR3 in amino acids: CAWSVTQHNSPLHF. CDR3 in DNA: TGTGCCTGGAGTGTAACACAGCATAATTCACCCCTCCACTTT.

The V call is TRBV6-5, the J call TRBJ1-1; TRBD1 might be the D (6 bases). This CDR3 has 13 residues. CDR1 MNHEY and CDR2 SVGAGI come from the germline V gene. V lost 2 bases, J lost 8 bases, and 12 bases lay in between. CDR3 DNA sequence: TGTGCCAGCAGTTACCCCCAGGGGAGGGAAGCTTTCTTT. Its protein product is CASSYPQGREAFF.

This chain connects TRBV5-6 to TRBJ2-7; the match to TRBD2 covers 13 bases. V was clipped by 2 bases and J by 6 bases; unmatched bases: 5. This CDR3 is 15 amino acids long. CDR1 is SGHDT, CDR2 YYEEEE, per germline. CDR3 sequence (DNA): TGTGCCAGCAGCTTTTTAGGGACTAGCGGGGTCGAGCAGTACTTC. Protein: CASSFLGTSGVEQYF.

The V and J genes are TRBV28 and TRBJ2-7, with TRBD2 matching over 11 bases. This CDR3 is built from 16 residues. J was trimmed by 3 bases and V by 4 bases; bases with no gene match: 8. Germline V gene lookup returns CDR1 MDHEN and CDR2 SYDVKM. This CDR3 is CASSYTSGRGVYEQYF. The CDR3 DNA follows: TGTGCCAGCAGTTACACTAGCGGGAGAGGGGTCTACGAGCAGTACTTC.

Here the CDR3 DNA reads TGTGCCAGCAGTGACGCCGGGACAACAGGAAACACCATATATTTT. Translation: CASSDAGTTGNTIYF. The V call is TRBV28, the J call TRBJ1-3; perhaps TRBD1 as D (6 bases). Trimming pared 5 bases from V and 4 bases from J, leaving 15 bases between. The CDR3 covers 15 residues. Germline CDR1 and CDR2: MDHEN and SYDVKM.